A single sample is the source of the 7 T cell receptor beta chains below, sequenced in a study of T cell responses to AZD1222 COVID-19 vaccine. TCRdb's copy holds only in-frame clones and misses some; the assay was immunoSEQ multiplex PCR. This table holds tens of thousands of clones, roughly 92% found once. This specimen consisted of peripheral blood, obtained 28 days after the second AZD1222 dose. The receptor source for this set is an adult who received the AZD1222 COVID-19 vaccine.

V is TRBV2 and J is TRBJ2-7; D remains unclear. Trimming removed 3 bases from V and 5 bases from J, with 11 bases in between. The CDR3 totals 13 residues. Germline V CDR1 and CDR2: SNHLY, FYNNEI. The chain's CDR3 is CASSDVGPHEQYF. The CDR3 nucleotides read TGTGCCAGCAGTGATGTGGGTCCCCACGAGCAGTACTTC.

The V gene is TRBV18, the J gene TRBJ2-5; weak D call: TRBD1 (6 bases). Trimming pared 5 bases from V and 2 bases from J, leaving 12 bases between. In germline, CDR1 is KGHSH, CDR2 LQKENI. CDR3 size: 14 residues. CDR3 bases: TGTGCCAGCTCAGCCTCAGGGGCGCAAGAGACCCAGTACTTC. It specifies CASSASGAQETQYF. Filled out from reference TRBV18 and TRBJ2-5, the complete variable domain reads NAGVMQNPRHLVRRRGQEARLRCSPMKGHSHVYWYRQLPEEGLKFMVYLQKENIIDESGMPKERFSAEFPKEGPSILRIQQVVRGDSAAYFCASSASGAQETQYFGPGTRLLVL.

This chain links TRBV6-6 with TRBJ1-5; possible D gene TRBD1, 6 bases. The CDR3 has 15 amino acids. V gave up 0 bases and J gave up 7 bases, with 13 bases separating them. Germline V gene data show CDR1 as MNHNY and CDR2 as SVGAGI (reference sequence). CDR3 protein: CASSYSNEGGQPQHF. As DNA, the CDR3 is TGTGCCAGCAGTTACTCGAATGAAGGGGGGCAGCCCCAGCATTTT.

The chain employs TRBV7-2 and TRBJ2-3; D is uncertain. This CDR3 region has 16 residues. Germline loops: CDR1 SGHTA, CDR2 FQGNSA. V lost 4 bases and J 3 bases, leaving 17 bases between the germline ends. The CDR3 DNA follows: TGTGCCAGCAGCTCCCGTCACTCCACGGCAACAGATACGCAGTATTTT. It encodes CASSSRHSTATDTQYF.

V gene TRBV7-2 combines with J gene TRBJ2-1; D is tentatively TRBD1 or TRBD2 (5 bases each). The germline CDR1 and CDR2 sequences are SGHTA and FQGNSA. V was trimmed by 6 bases and J by 2 bases, leaving 11 bases between them. CDR3 length: 14 amino acids. CDR3 sequence reads: CASSRWGTYNEQFF. The CDR3, as DNA: TGTGCCAGCAGTAGGTGGGGGACCTACAATGAGCAGTTCTTC.

This sequence joins TRBV11-2 and TRBJ1-6; D may be TRBD1 (6 bases). The germline V and J ends were trimmed by 7 bases and 5 bases, with 12 bases remaining between them. The germline V gene has CDR1 SGHAT and CDR2 FQNNGV. The CDR3 runs to 14 residues. CDR3 nucleotide sequence: TGTGCCAGCACTGGGACAAGGGATAATTCACCCCTCCACTTT. Translating it yields CASTGTRDNSPLHF.

This clone has a single count. The chain uses TRBV19 and TRBJ2-3; 8 positions match TRBD2. V was clipped by 5 bases and J by 2 bases; unmatched bases: 12. Germline CDR1 is LNHDA and CDR2 is SQIVND (reference sequence). The CDR3 extends over 17 amino acids. CDR3 nucleotides: TGTGCCAGTAGTCCCCGGACTAGCCCGCCGTTCACAGATACGCAGTATTTT. It translates to CASSPRTSPPFTDTQYF. Full variable domain (rest looked up from reference TRBV19 and TRBJ2-3): DGGITQSPKYLFRKEGQNVTLSCEQNLNHDAMYWYRQDPGQGLRLIYYSQIVNDFQKGDIAEGYSVSREKKESFPLTVTSAQKNPTAFYLCASSPRTSPPFTDTQYFGPGTRLTVL.